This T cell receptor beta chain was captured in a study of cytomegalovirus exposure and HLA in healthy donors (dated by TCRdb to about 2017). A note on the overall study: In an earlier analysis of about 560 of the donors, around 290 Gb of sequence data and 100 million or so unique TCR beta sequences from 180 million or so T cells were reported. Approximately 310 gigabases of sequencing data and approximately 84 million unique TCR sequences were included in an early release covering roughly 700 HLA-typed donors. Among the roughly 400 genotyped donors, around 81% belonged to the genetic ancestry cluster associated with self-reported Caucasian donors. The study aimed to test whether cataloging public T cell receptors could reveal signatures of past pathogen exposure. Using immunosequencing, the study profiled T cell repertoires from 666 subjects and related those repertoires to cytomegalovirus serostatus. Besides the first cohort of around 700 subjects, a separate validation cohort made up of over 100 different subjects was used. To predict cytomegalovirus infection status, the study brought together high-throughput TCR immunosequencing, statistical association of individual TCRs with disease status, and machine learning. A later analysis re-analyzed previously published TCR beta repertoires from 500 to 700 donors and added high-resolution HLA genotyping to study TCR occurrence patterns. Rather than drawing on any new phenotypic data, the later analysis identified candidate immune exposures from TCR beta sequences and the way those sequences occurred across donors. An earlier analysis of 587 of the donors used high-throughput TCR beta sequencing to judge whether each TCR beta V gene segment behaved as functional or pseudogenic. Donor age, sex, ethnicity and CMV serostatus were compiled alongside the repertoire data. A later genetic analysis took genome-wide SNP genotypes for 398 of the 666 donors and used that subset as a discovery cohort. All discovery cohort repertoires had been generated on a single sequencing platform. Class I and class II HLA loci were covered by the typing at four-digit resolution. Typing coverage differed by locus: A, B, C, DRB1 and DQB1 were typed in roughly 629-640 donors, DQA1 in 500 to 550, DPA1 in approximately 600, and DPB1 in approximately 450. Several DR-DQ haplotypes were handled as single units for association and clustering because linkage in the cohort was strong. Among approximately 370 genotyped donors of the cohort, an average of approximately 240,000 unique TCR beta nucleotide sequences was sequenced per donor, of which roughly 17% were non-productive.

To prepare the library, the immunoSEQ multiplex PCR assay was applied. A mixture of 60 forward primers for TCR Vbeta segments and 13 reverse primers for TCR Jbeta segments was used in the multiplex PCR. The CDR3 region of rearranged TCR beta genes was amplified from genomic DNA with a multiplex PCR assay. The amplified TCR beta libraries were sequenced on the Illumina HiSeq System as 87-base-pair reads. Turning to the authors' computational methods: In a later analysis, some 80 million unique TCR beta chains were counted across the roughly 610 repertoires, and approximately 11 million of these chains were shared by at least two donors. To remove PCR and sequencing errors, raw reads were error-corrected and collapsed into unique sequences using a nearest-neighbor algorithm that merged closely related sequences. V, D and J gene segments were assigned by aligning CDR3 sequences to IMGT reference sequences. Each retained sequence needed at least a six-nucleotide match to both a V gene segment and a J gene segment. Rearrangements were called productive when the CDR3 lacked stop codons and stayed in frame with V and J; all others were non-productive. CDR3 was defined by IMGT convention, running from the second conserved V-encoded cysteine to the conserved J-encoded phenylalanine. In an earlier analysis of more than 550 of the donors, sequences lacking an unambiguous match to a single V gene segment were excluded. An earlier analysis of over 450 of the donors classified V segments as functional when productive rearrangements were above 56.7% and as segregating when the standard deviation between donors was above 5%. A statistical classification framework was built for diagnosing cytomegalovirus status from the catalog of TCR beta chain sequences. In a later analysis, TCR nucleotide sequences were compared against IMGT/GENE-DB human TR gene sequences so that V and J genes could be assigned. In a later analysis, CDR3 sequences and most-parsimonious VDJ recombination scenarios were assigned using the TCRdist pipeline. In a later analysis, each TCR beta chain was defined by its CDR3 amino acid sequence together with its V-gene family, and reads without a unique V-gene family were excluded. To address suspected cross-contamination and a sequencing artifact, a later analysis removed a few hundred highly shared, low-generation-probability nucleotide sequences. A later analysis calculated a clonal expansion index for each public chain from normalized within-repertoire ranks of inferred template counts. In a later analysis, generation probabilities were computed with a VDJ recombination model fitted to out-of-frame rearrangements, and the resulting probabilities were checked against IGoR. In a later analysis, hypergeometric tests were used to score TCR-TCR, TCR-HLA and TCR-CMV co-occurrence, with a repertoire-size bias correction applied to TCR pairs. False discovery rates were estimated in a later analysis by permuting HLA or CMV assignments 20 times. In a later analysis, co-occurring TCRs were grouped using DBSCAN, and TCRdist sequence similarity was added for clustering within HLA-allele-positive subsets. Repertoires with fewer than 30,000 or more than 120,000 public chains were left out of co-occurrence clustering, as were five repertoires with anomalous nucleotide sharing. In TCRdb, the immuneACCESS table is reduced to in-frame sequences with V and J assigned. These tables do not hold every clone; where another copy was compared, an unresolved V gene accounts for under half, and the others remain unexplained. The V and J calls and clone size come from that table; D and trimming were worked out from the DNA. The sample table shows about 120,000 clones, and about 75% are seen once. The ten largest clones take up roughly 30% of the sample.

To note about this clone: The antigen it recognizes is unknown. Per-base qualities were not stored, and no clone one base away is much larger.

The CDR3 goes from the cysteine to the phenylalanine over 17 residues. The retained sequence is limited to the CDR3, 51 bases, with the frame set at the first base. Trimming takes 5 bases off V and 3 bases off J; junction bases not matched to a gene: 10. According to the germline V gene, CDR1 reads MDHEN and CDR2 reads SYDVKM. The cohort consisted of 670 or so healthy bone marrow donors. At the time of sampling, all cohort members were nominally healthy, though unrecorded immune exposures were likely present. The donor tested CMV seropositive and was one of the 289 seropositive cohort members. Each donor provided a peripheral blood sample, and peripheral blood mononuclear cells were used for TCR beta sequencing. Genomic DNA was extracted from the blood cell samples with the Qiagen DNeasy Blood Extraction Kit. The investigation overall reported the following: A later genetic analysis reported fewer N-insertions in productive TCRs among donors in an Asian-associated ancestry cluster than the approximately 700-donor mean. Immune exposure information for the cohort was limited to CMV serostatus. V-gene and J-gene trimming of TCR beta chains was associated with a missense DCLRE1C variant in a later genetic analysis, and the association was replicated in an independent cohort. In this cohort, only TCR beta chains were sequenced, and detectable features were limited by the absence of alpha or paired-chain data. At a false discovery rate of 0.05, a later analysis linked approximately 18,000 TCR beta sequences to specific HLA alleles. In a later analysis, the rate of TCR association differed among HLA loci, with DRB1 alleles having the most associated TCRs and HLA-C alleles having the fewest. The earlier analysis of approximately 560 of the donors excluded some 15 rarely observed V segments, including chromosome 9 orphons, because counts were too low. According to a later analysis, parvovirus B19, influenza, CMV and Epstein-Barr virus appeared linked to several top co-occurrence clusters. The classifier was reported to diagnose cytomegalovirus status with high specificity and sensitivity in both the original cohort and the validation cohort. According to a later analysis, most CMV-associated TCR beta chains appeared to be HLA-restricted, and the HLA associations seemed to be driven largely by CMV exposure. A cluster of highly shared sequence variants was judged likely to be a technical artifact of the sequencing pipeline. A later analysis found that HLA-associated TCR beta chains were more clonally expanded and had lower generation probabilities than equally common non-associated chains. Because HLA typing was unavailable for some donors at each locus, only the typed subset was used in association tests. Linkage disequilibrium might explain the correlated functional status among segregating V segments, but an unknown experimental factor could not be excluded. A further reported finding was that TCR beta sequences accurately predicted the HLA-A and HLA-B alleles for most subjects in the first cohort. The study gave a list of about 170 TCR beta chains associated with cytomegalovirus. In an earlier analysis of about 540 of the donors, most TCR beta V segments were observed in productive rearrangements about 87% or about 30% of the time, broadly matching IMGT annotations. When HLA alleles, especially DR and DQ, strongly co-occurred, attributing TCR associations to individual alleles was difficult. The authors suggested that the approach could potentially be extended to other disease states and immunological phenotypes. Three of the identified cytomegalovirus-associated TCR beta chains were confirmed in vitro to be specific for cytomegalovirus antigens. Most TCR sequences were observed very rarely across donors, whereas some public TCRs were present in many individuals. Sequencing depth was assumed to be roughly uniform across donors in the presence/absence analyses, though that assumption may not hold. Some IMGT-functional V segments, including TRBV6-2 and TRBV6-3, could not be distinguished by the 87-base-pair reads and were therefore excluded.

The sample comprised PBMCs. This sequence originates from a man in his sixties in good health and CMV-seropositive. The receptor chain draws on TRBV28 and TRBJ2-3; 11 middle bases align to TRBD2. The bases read TGTGCCAGCAGTCCCCCGACTAGCGGGGTAAGGACAGATACGCAGTATTTT. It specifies CASSPPTSGVRTDTQYF.